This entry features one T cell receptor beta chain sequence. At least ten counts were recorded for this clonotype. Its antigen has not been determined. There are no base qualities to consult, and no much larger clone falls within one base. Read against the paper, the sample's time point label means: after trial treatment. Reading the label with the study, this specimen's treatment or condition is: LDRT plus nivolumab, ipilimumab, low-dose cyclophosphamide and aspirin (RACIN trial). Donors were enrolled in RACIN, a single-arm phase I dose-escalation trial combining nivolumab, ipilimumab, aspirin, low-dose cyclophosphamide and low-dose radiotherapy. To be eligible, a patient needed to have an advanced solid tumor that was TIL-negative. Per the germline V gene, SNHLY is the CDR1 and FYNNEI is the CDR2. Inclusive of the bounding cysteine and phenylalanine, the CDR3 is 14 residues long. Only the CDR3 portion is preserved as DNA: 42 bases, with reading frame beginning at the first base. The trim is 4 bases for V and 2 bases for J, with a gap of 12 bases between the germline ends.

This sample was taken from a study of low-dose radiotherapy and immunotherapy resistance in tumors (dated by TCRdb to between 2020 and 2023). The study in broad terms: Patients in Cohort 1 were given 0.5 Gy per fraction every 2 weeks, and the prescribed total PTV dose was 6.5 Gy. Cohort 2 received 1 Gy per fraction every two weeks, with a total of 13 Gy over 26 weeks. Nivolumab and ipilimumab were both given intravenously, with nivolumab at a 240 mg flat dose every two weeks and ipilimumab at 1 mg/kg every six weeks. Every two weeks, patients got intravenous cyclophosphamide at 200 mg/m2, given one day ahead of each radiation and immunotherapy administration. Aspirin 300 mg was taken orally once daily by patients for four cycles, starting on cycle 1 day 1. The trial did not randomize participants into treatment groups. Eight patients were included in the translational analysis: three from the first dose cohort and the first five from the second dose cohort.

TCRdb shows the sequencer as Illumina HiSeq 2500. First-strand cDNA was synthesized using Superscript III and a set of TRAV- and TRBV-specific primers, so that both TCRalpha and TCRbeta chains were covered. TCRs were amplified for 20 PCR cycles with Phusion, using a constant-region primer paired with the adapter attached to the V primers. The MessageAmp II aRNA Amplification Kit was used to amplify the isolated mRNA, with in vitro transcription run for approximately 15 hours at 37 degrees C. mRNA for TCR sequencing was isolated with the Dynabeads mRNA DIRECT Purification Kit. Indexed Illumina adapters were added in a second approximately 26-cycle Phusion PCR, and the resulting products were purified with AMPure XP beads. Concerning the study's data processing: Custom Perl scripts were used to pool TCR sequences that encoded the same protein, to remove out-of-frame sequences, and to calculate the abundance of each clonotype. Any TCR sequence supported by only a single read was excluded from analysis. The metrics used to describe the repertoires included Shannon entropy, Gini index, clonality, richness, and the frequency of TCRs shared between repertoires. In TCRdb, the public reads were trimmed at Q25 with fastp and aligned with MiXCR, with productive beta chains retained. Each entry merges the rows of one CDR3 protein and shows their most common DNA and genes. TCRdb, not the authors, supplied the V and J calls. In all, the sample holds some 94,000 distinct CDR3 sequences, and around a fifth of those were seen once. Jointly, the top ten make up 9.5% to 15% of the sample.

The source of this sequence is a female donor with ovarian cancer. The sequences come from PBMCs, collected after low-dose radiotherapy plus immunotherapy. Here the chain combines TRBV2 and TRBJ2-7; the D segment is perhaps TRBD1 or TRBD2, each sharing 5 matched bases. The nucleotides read TGTGCCAGCAGTGTATTAAGGGGACCCTACGAGCAGTACTTC. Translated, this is CASSVLRGPYEQYF.